A selection of T cell receptor beta chains follows, all from one sample in a study of response to subunit inactivated influenza vaccine. MiXCR, run by TCRdb on the RT-PCR reads, gives a single entry per CDR3 protein. The sample has about 780,000 distinct CDR3 sequences, around 20% seen once. The starting material was PBMCs from blood, obtained about 5 days after vaccination. The origin of the receptors is a man in his fifties or sixties who received an inactivated influenza vaccine. CDR3s include the opening cysteine and the closing phenylalanine or tryptophan. A D gene is named only where the DNA matches it firmly. Size is stated for part of the rows, as once, few or many counts, or as a class when the clone is expanded.

>many|TRBV12-3/TRBV12-4|13|NA|TRBJ2-5
CASSPMVGETQYF
TGTGCCAGCAGTCCCATGGTAGGGGAGACCCAGTACTTC
>few|TRBV12-3/TRBV12-4|14|TRBD1|TRBJ1-1
CASRETGAATEAFF
TGTGCCAGCAGAGAAACAGGGGCGGCCACTGAAGCTTTCTTT
>NA|TRBV27|15|NA|TRBJ1-4
CASSLVGLGDEKLFF
TGTGCCAGCAGTTTAGTAGGTCTGGGGGATGAAAAACTGTTTTTT
>NA|TRBV7-2|17|NA|TRBJ1-5
CASILVGGALSNQPQHF
TGTGCCAGCATCTTAGTCGGGGGGGCCCTCAGCAATCAGCCCCAGCATTTT
>NA|TRBV29-1|13|NA|TRBJ1-4
CSAQYATNEKLFF
TGCAGCGCTCAATATGCAACTAATGAAAAACTGTTTTTT
>many|TRBV20-1|15|NA|TRBJ2-1
CSARGMGPYYNEQFF
TGCAGTGCTAGAGGAATGGGACCGTACTACAATGAGCAGTTCTTC
>NA|TRBV27|17|TRBD2|TRBJ2-7
CASSLVPLAGVPYEQYF
TGTGCCAGCAGTTTAGTACCTCTAGCGGGAGTACCTTACGAGCAGTACTTC
>NA|TRBV11-2|16|NA|TRBJ2-1
CASSLVPLAINNEQFF
TGTGCCAGCAGCTTAGTACCACTAGCAATCAACAATGAGCAGTTCTTC
>few|TRBV12-3/TRBV12-4|16|TRBD1|TRBJ2-3
CASSLSGTGATDTQYF
TGTGCCAGCAGTTTAAGTGGGACAGGGGCCACAGATACGCAGTATTTT
>NA|TRBV7-9|12|NA|TRBJ1-6
CASSREGSPLHF
TGTGCCAGCAGCAGGGAAGGGTCACCCCTCCACTTT
>NA|TRBV7-2|17|TRBD1|TRBJ2-7
CASSLSHTGASSYEQYF
TGTGCCAGCAGCTTGTCGCATACAGGGGCGTCCTCCTACGAGCAGTACTTC
>NA|TRBV5-6|17|NA|TRBJ2-1
CASSLAGALWTYNEQFF
TGTGCCAGCAGCTTGGCTGGCGCTCTTTGGACGTACAATGAGCAGTTCTTC
>NA|TRBV20-1|13|TRBD2|TRBJ2-3
CSGASGFTDTQYF
TGCAGTGGGGCTAGCGGCTTCACAGATACGCAGTATTTT
>many|TRBV5-1|13|NA|TRBJ1-1
CASSLDRDTEAFF
TGCGCCAGCAGCTTGGACAGGGACACTGAAGCTTTCTTT
>few|TRBV7-3|16|NA|TRBJ2-1
CASSRGVASEYNEQFF
TGTGCCAGCAGCCGAGGGGTGGCTAGCGAATACAATGAGCAGTTCTTC
>NA|TRBV7-2|13|NA|TRBJ2-1
CASSPLRYNEQFF
TGTGCCAGCAGCCCTTTAAGGTACAATGAGCAGTTCTTC
>NA|TRBV29-1|11|NA|TRBJ2-2
CSVASTGELFF
TGCAGCGTTGCATCCACCGGGGAGCTGTTTTTT
>NA|TRBV10-3|17|TRBD1|TRBJ2-1
CAISVGTGGLGYNEQFF
TGTGCCATCAGCGTCGGGACAGGGGGCCTTGGTTACAATGAGCAGTTCTTC
>NA|TRBV4-3|12|NA|TRBJ1-2
CASSQSGYGYTF
TGCGCCAGCAGCCAGTCAGGGTATGGCTACACCTTC
>few|TRBV20-1|13|NA|TRBJ2-3
CSARRGSIDTQYF
TGCAGTGCTAGGCGAGGGAGTATAGATACGCAGTATTTT
>many|TRBV9|15|NA|TRBJ2-3
CASSYGALSTDTQYF
TGTGCCAGCAGCTACGGGGCCCTTAGCACAGATACGCAGTATTTT
>NA|TRBV12-3/TRBV12-4|16|TRBD2|TRBJ2-7
CASSFSPSGASYEQYF
TGTGCCAGCAGTTTTAGCCCTAGCGGGGCCTCCTACGAGCAGTACTTC
>few|TRBV24-1|12|NA|TRBJ1-3
CATSDGTTAIYF
TGTGCCACCAGTGACGGGACAACAGCCATATATTTT
>few|TRBV20-1|14|NA|TRBJ2-1
CSARVEGGVDEQFF
TGCAGTGCTAGAGTTGAGGGGGGGGTCGATGAGCAGTTCTTC
>many|TRBV12-3/TRBV12-4|14|NA|TRBJ2-5
CASSMGANGETQYF
TGTGCCAGCAGTATGGGAGCTAATGGAGAGACCCAGTACTTC
>NA|TRBV28|13|NA|TRBJ2-7
CASRKQVDYEQYF
TGTGCCAGCAGGAAACAGGTAGACTACGAGCAGTACTTC
>NA|TRBV11-2|21|TRBD2|TRBJ2-2
CASSPRQGTSGGPGNTGELFF
TGTGCCAGCAGCCCGAGACAGGGGACTAGCGGGGGGCCCGGGAACACCGGGGAGCTGTTTTTT
>NA|TRBV7-9|17|NA|TRBJ2-3
CASSYATGARGTDTQYF
TGTGCCAGCAGCTATGCAACGGGGGCGAGAGGCACAGATACGCAGTATTTT
>NA|TRBV3-1|15|NA|TRBJ2-5
CASSLARLRQETQYF
TGTGCCAGCAGCCTGGCCCGACTCCGTCAAGAGACCCAGTACTTC
>many|TRBV29-1|12|TRBD2|TRBJ2-7
CSVGGAGREQYF
TGCAGCGTTGGTGGAGCGGGGCGTGAGCAGTACTTC
>NA|TRBV10-1|14|NA|TRBJ2-5
CASSESGGEETQYF
TGCGCCAGCAGTGAGTCGGGCGGGGAAGAGACCCAGTACTTC